This T cell receptor (beta chain) was retrieved from a study of shared clonotypes between healthy human individuals (dated by TCRdb to about 2020). About the investigation overall: The cohort comprised a couple of women and three men aged 18 to 49 years. The study deeply sequenced blood TCR repertoires of five healthy adults to estimate repertoire size and the extent of clonotype sharing between individuals. To increase sequencing depth and limit assay-specific biases, TCR repertoire library preparation and sequencing were carried out by different laboratories using diverse techniques. Between about 0.8 and 9 billion PBMCs per donor were obtained by leukapheresis. The research as a whole found: Sampling was restricted to blood, and TCR repertoires in tissue are likely to differ from TCR repertoires in blood. Pairwise subsampling indicated that sequencing depth was expected to affect the degree of clonotype sharing among donors. The small number of donors limited the genetic and exposure-history diversity represented.

The donors were healthy, HIV-negative adults with no recently reported acute infections or vaccinations. All donors were Caucasian adults living in Nashville, Tennessee, USA. For unsorted samples, 75 million to 90 million PBMCs were counted, and genomic DNA was extracted using the QIAamp DNA Blood Mini kit. Blood was collected by leukapheresis, and PBMCs were isolated by Ficoll-Histopaque density gradient centrifugation and then cryopreserved in liquid nitrogen vapor phase. The CDR3 runs 14 residues from the cysteine to the phenylalanine. The CDR3 DNA has 42 bases and is translated from base 1. V loses 2 bases at its end and J loses 6 bases; junction bases beyond the gene matches: 1. CDR1 and CDR2, per the germline V gene, are SGHTA and FQGTGA. TCR CDR3 regions were amplified from genomic DNA by multiplex PCR using the deep immunoSEQ assay. Extracted genomic DNA from each cell subset was spread evenly across all wells of several immunoSEQ 96-well plates, with each plate serving as a replicate. For unsorted PBMC, approximately 0.3 ug of genomic DNA, equivalent to roughly 30,000 T cell genomes, went into each replicate PCR. Genomic DNA from unsorted PBMC was sequenced over ten immunoSEQ deep assay plates. Purified libraries were quantified with a Qubit 3.0 fluorometer, sized on a Bioanalyzer 2100, and re-quantified with the KAPA Library Quantification kit. Every immunoSEQ 96-well plate was sequenced on a dedicated single-read 150-cycle Illumina NextSeq 550 flow cell. In the source study's methods: Because only junctional sequences without quality scores were contained in the immunoSEQ output, filtering matching that applied to full-length reads could not be performed. To assign V/J genes and CDR3, sequences were annotated against IMGT germline references using PyIR, a Python wrapper for IgBLAST v1.9. Reads with weak V/J assignments (E-value above 1e-6), missing CDR3, stop codons, out-of-frame junctions, or ambiguous translated residues were removed. V3J clonotypes were defined by identical inferred V gene, J gene, and CDR3 amino acid sequence. The percentage overlap between two repertoires was calculated by dividing the number of shared unique clonotypes by the size of the smaller repertoire. Richness of each repertoire was evaluated using RTK rarefaction, the Chao1 estimator, and Recon v2.1 estimates of unobserved clonotypes. TCRdb took over this immuneACCESS table, retaining in-frame rearrangements with V and J assigned. Such tables are incomplete; in checked studies, under half of the missing clones stem from an unresolved V gene, and the remainder is unexplained. D and trimming were read from the DNA, whereas the V and J calls and clone size are those reported in that table. Across this sample there are around 500,000 clones, with less than 80% seen only once. The ten largest clones take up 13% of the sample.

This clone was counted between two and nine times. Its antigen specificity is not known. No much larger clone is present one base from it, and per-base qualities are unavailable. The receptor's source is a woman aged 40 to 50 in good health. Some clones in this sample may be carry-over from other donors' samples. The sample taken for sequencing was PBMCs. The chain was built from TRBV7-3 and TRBJ2-1; TRBD2 aligns with 10 central bases. The nucleotide sequence reads as follows: TGTGCCAGCAGCTTACTAGCGGGAGCCAATGAGCAGTTCTTC. Its translation is CASSLLAGANEQFF.